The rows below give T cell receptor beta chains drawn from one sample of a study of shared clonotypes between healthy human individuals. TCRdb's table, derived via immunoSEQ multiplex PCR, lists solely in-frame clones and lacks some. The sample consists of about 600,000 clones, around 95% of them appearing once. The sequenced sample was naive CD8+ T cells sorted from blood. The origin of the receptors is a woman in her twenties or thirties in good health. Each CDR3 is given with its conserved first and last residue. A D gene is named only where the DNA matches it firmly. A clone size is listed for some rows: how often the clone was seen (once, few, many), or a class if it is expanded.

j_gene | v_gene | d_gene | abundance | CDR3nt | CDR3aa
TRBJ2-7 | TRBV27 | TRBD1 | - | TGTGCCAGCAGAACAGGGGGCGCGGGGATTTACGAGCAGTACTTC | CASRTGGAGIYEQYF
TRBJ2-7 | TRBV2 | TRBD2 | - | TGTGCCAGCAGTGACGGAAAAGCGGGAGGGCGAGACGAGCAGTACTTC | CASSDGKAGGRDEQYF
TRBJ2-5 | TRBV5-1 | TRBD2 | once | TGCGCCAGCAGCCCAGGACTAGCGCAAAGCTCGAAAGAGACCCAGTACTTC | CASSPGLAQSSKETQYF
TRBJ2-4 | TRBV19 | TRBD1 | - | TGTGCCAGTAGGGACGGGACAGGGGAAAACATTCAGTACTTC | CASRDGTGENIQYF
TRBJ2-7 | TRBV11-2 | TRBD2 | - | TGTGCCAGCAGCCCCACCCCTAGCGGACCCTCCTACGAGCAGTACTTC | CASSPTPSGPSYEQYF
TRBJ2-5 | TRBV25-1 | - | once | TGTGCCAGCAGTGAATTCGGAACCGGACGCCAGAAGACCCAGTACTTC | CASSEFGTGRQKTQYF
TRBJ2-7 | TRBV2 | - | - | TGTGCCAGCCTCCGGGGCGAGGCGGGAAACTACGAGCAGTACTTC | CASLRGEAGNYEQYF
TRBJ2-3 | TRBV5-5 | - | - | TGTGCCAGCAGCTTGGTGTTAGATACGCAGTATTTT | CASSLVLDTQYF
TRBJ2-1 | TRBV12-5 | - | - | TGTGCTAGTGCCACCGGGCTTCACAATGAGCAGTTCTTC | CASATGLHNEQFF
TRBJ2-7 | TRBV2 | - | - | TGTGCCAGCAGTGATAGGGATAGCGAGCAGTACTTC | CASSDRDSEQYF
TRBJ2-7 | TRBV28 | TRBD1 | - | TGTGCCAGCTCCCGTGACAGGGGAGGACCCTACGAGCAGTACTTC | CASSRDRGGPYEQYF
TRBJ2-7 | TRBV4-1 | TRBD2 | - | TGCGCCAGCAGCCAAGGGACTAGCGGGAGTACCGAGCAGTACTTC | CASSQGTSGSTEQYF
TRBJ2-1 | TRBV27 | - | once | TGTGCCAGCAGTCTACAGGGTAATGAGCAGTTCTTC | CASSLQGNEQFF
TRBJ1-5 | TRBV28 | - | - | TGTGCCAGCAGTCCCTCGTCCTCGCTCAATCAGCCCCAGCATTTT | CASSPSSSLNQPQHF
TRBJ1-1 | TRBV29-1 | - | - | TGCAGCTGTCGGATCATGAACACTGAAGCTTTCTTT | CSCRIMNTEAFF
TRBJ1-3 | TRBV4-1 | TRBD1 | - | TGCGCCAGCAGCCAAGTGCCGGGACAGGTGAAATTGGAAAACACCATATATTTT | CASSQVPGQVKLENTIYF
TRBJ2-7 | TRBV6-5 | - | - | TGTGCCAGCAGTTACTCGGGCAGAGTAACCTACGAGCAGTACTTC | CASSYSGRVTYEQYF
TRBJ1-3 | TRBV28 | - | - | TGTGCCAGCAGTTTATCACAGGGCTCTGGAAACACCATATATTTT | CASSLSQGSGNTIYF
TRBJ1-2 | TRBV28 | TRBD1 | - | TGTGCCAGCAGTCTCCACATAGGCGGACAGGGTCGGTATGGCTACACCTTC | CASSLHIGGQGRYGYTF
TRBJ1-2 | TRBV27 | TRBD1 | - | TGTGCCAGCAGCCGGACAGGGGGCCCCTATGGCTACACCTTC | CASSRTGGPYGYTF
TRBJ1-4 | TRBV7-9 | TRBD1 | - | TGTGCCAGCAGCTTAGACAGGGGGCGGAAAAAACTGTTTTTT | CASSLDRGRKKLFF
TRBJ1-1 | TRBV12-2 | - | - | TGTGCAAGTCGCTCCCCGTCAGGGCCGTGGGTGAACACTGAAGCTTTCTTT | CASRSPSGPWVNTEAFF
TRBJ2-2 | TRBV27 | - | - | TGTGCCAGCAGTCCATTCCCGGGAGAGAACACCGGGGAGCTGTTTTTT | CASSPFPGENTGELFF
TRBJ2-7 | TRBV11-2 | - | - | TGTGCCAGCAGCTTCCACTGGTCCTACGAGCAGTACTTC | CASSFHWSYEQYF
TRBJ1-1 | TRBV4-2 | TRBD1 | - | TGTGCCAGCAGCCAAGAATGGACAGGTTGGACTGAAGCTTTCTTT | CASSQEWTGWTEAFF
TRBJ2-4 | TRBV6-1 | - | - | TGTGCCAGCAGTGGGGACGGAAGGGTAGCCAAAAACATTCAGTACTTC | CASSGDGRVAKNIQYF
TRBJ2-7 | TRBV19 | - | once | TGTGCCAGTAGTAGACGAGGCACCTACGAGCAGTACTTC | CASSRRGTYEQYF
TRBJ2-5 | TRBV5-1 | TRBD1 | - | TGCGCCAGCAGCCCCAGGGGGGAGACCCAGTACTTC | CASSPRGETQYF
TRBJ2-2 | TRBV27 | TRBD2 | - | TGTGCCAGCAGTTTCGCGGGAGGGGCAGGAGGGGAGCTGTTTTTT | CASSFAGGAGGELFF
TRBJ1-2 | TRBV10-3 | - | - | TGTGCCATCAGTGAGAACCCGAACTATGGCTACACCTTC | CAISENPNYGYTF
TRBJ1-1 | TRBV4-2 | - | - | TGTGCCAGCAGCCAAGATCGGATCATGAACACTGAAGCTTTCTTT | CASSQDRIMNTEAFF
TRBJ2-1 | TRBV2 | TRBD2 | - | TGTGCCAGCACCCCGGGGAGGGGCTACAATGAGCAGTTCTTC | CASTPGRGYNEQFF
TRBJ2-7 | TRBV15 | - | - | TGTGCCACCAGCAGAGATTCAGGGACGAGTTACGAGCAGTACTTC | CATSRDSGTSYEQYF
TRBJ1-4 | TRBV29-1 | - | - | TGCAGCGTTGGGCAGGGCGGTGAAAAACTGTTTTTT | CSVGQGGEKLFF
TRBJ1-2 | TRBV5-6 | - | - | TGTGCCAGCAGCTTTGGGAAGAGCGGACCGAACGACTATGGCTACACCTTC | CASSFGKSGPNDYGYTF
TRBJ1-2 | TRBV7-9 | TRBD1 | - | TGTGCCAGCAGCGCCGGACAGGGGATTGGCTACACCTTC | CASSAGQGIGYTF
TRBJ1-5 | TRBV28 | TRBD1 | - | TGTGCCAGCACCGCCGGGTTTTTCACAAGGGGGCCCAATCAGCCCCAGCATTTT | CASTAGFFTRGPNQPQHF
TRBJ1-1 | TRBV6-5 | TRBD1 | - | TGTGCCAGCAGTTACTCGAGGACAGGGAGGGCTTTCTTT | CASSYSRTGRAFF
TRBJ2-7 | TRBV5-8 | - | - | TGTGCCAGCAGCCCTGGTTATGCCGAAGGAGAGGATTACGAGCAGTACTTC | CASSPGYAEGEDYEQYF
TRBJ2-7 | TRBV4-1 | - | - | TGCGCCAGCAGCCAAGGACCCCCCTACGAGCAGTACTTC | CASSQGPPYEQYF
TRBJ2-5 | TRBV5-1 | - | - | TGCGCCAGCAGCTTGGGGGGGAGACGGTCCCGGCCACAAGAGACCCAGTACTTC | CASSLGGRRSRPQETQYF
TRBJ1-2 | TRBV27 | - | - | TGTGCCAGCCGGGGGGGCGAGGCCTATGGCTACACCTTC | CASRGGEAYGYTF
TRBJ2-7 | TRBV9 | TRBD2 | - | TGTGCCAGCAGCGTGTCTAGCGGGAGCTACGAGCAGTACTTC | CASSVSSGSYEQYF
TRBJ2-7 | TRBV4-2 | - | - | TGTGCCAGCAGCCAGGCCCCTCATACAAAAATTAGTTTCGAGCAGTACTTC | CASSQAPHTKISFEQYF
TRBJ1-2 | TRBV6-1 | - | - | TGTGCCAGCAGTGGGCAGGAACCCTATGGCTACACCTTC | CASSGQEPYGYTF